This record concerns one T cell receptor (beta chain) sequence. What it recognizes is unknown. TCRdb re-called the reads with MiXCR, one entry per CDR3 protein. The data contain tens of thousands of distinct CDR3 sequences, around 30% of them singletons. The sample is drawn from a study of T cell repertoires in cytomegalovirus infection. Sequenced material: PBMCs, sequenced either directly or after in vitro stimulation (not recorded which). The source of this sequence is a human donor in good health (CMV status not recorded). Some clones in this sample may be carry-over from other donors' samples.

CDR3 DNA sequence: TGTGCCAGCAGTAGTCTTAACCGGGCCCAGGGAGCAGATACGCAGTATTTT. Amino acids: CASSSLNRAQGADTQYF. V is TRBV28 and J is TRBJ2-3; D assignment may be TRBD1 or TRBD2 (5 bases each). Germline V gene sequence: CDR1 MDHEN, CDR2 SYDVKM. The CDR3 runs to 17 residues. V dropped 5 bases and J dropped 4 bases, with 22 bases sitting between them.